Detailed here is one T cell receptor (beta chain). Its antigen is unidentified. This sample was taken from a study of cytomegalovirus exposure and HLA in healthy donors. The PCR was carried out with 60 Vbeta primers and 13 Jbeta primers. The assay was immunoSEQ multiplex PCR, and TCRdb's table has in-frame clones only and misses some. Of approximately 170,000 clones listed, around 77% are singletons. The CDR3 length is 16 residues. The V and J ends lost 2 bases and 6 bases respectively, with 16 bases between them. Per the germline V gene, CDR1 is MNHEY and CDR2 is SMNVEV (reference sequence). General study points: Most subjects' HLA-A and HLA-B alleles were reportedly predicted from TCR beta sequences. For most TCR sequences rarity was the rule, although some public TCRs occurred in many donors. Later analysis suggested links between common viral pathogens and several top significant clusters. More clonal expansion characterized HLA-associated TCR beta chains than equally common others in a later analysis.

The sequence derives from a female donor in good health and CMV-seronegative. The chain recombines TRBV27 with TRBJ2-2, with a possible D match to TRBD1 (7 bases). Material: PBMCs. The DNA of the CDR3 is TGTGCCAGCAGTTTACAGGGGGTGACGGGGGCCGGGGAGCTGTTTTTT. Translated: CASSLQGVTGAGELFF.